This TCR beta chain was found in a study of shared clonotypes between healthy human individuals. Study-level information: Serving as donors were two women and three men, whose ages spanned 18 to 49. Per donor, CD8 memory used one plate, CD8 naive used two, CD4 memory used three and CD4 naive used three. Whole-study findings and limits: In contrast to clonotypes shared by all four donors, non-shared clonotypes had lower generation probabilities. The diversity represented, both genetic and in exposure history, was limited by few donors.

As for this clone: Its antigen is undetermined.

The data were produced by immunoSEQ multiplex PCR, yet TCRdb's version contains in-frame clones alone and is incomplete. Of approximately 2.1 million clones in the sample, more than 85% were seen once. Sequencing input: naive CD4+ T cells from PBMCs. This sample's subset: CD45RA+ positively selected. The receptor's source is a man younger than 30 in good health. Some clones in this sample may be carry-over from other donors' samples.

The CDR3 loop is CASSFGQGANTGELFF. CDR3 sequence (DNA): TGTGCCAGCAGCTTCGGACAGGGGGCTAACACCGGGGAGCTGTTTTTT. This sequence joins TRBV11-3 and TRBJ2-2; TRBD1 aligns across 11 bases. The trim removed 3 bases at V and 2 bases at J, leaving 2 bases unmatched. The germline gives CDR1 SGHNT, CDR2 YENEEA. The CDR3 extends over 16 amino acids.